This TCR beta chain was captured in a study of cytomegalovirus exposure and HLA in healthy donors. It was with 60 Vbeta and 13 Jbeta primers that the PCR ran. Sequenced by immunoSEQ multiplex PCR; TCRdb stores in-frame clones only, minus some. The sample carries roughly 110,000 clones, approximately 73% recorded once. The CDR3 is 15 amino acids. J lost 3 bases, V lost 4 bases, and 7 bases had no gene match. Germline CDR1 is SGHVS and CDR2 is FNYEAQ. The sample comprised PBMCs. The clonotype originates from a young man in good health and CMV-seronegative. The chain uses TRBV7-6 and TRBJ1-1; 8 bases are a match to TRBD1. CDR3 bases: TGTGCCAGCAGCTCCAGACAGGGGATGGACACTGAAGCTTTCTTT. Protein sequence: CASSSRQGMDTEAFF.